Listed here are 26 T cell receptor beta chains from one sample, sequenced in a study of T cell responses to AZD1222 COVID-19 vaccine. Repertoires were generated with immunoSEQ multiplex PCR, while TCRdb's copy carries only in-frame clones and drops some. The data contain 95,000 to 100,000 clones, 90% of them singletons. Sequenced material: peripheral blood, taken on day 0 of AZD1222 vaccination. Receptor source: an adult in good health.

The chain uses TRBV19 and TRBJ1-2, with TRBD1 matching over 9 bases. CDR1 is LNHDA and CDR2 is SQIVND in the germline V gene (reference sequence). V shed 4 bases and J 4 bases; nucleotides not matched to a gene: 10. There are 16 residues in the CDR3. CDR3 bases: TGTGCCAGTAGTAACTCACAGGGGGCCTTCGCCTATGGCTACACCTTC. Translating it yields CASSNSQGAFAYGYTF.

The chain has TRBV4-1 and TRBJ2-1, with 9 bases matching TRBD2. The CDR3 sequence is 17 residues long. V lost 3 bases to trimming and J lost 4 bases; unmatched junction nucleotides: 10. Germline CDR1 is MGHRA and CDR2 is YSYEKL. The CDR3 is CASSQRQRGAPYNEQFF. The CDR3 DNA follows: TGCGCCAGCAGCCAGAGGCAGCGGGGGGCGCCTTACAATGAGCAGTTCTTC.

The chain couples TRBV25-1 to TRBJ2-5; D is ambiguous. The CDR3 contains 13 residues. CDR1 is MGHDK, CDR2 SYGVNS, per germline. The germline V and J ends were trimmed by 0 bases and 3 bases, with 5 bases remaining between them. The chain's CDR3 is CASSEYRKETQYF. In DNA form, the CDR3 reads TGTGCCAGCAGTGAATATAGAAAAGAGACCCAGTACTTC.

The chain joins TRBV7-6 to TRBJ2-2; 8 bases fit TRBD2. After removal of 5 bases from V and 1 base from J, the junction contained 15 bases not matched to a gene. The germline gives CDR1 SGHVS, CDR2 FNYEAQ. This CDR3 is built from 19 residues. The CDR3: CASSVTPPGGTGNTGELFF. DNA of the CDR3: TGTGCCAGCAGCGTAACGCCCCCGGGGGGGACGGGGAACACCGGGGAGCTGTTTTTT.

The chain employs TRBV11-2 and TRBJ2-1; TRBD2 aligns across 8 bases. CDR3 size: 16 residues. V trimming: 0 bases; J trimming: 4 bases; junction bases outside the gene matches: 5. The germline CDR1 and CDR2 sequences are SGHAT and FQNNGV. For the CDR3, the DNA is TGTGCCAGCAGCTTAGATGGGGCTAGCGGGTACAATGAGCAGTTCTTC. Protein: CASSLDGASGYNEQFF.

This chain links TRBV5-6 with TRBJ2-5; D remains unclear. The CDR3 extends over 13 amino acids. Germline V CDR1 and CDR2: SGHDT, YYEEEE. The germline V and J ends were trimmed by 3 bases and 4 bases, with 10 bases remaining between them. Written as DNA, the CDR3 is TGTGCCAGCAGCTCGGGTCCTAGAGAGACCCAGTACTTC. This encodes CASSSGPRETQYF.

This rearrangement joins TRBV28 to TRBJ2-5; D might be TRBD2 (6 bases). The CDR3 has 14 residues. V lost 6 bases, J lost 3 bases, and 14 bases lay in between. Per germline, CDR1 MDHEN and CDR2 SYDVKM. CDR3 sequence (DNA): TGTGCCAGCAGCGCGCCGGGACTCGAAGAGACCCAGTACTTC. It encodes CASSAPGLEETQYF. The full variable domain, rest sourced from reference TRBV28 and TRBJ2-5, is DVKVTQSSRYLVKRTGEKVFLECVQDMDHENMFWYRQDPGLGLRLIYFSYDVKMKEKGDIPEGYSVSREKKERFSLILESASTNQTSMYLCASSAPGLEETQYFGPGTRLLVL.

This clone was seen a single time. The V call is TRBV28, the J call TRBJ2-3; maybe TRBD1 (6 bases). Germline V lookup: CDR1 MDHEN, CDR2 SYDVKM. The V end lost 6 bases, the J end lost 6 bases, and 13 bases lay between the germline ends. The CDR3 loop spans 13 amino acids. The CDR3 region is CASSLQGHDTQYF. The CDR3 bases are TGTGCCAGCAGCCTACAGGGTCACGATACGCAGTATTTT. The full variable domain, completed using reference TRBV28 and TRBJ2-3, is DVKVTQSSRYLVKRTGEKVFLECVQDMDHENMFWYRQDPGLGLRLIYFSYDVKMKEKGDIPEGYSVSREKKERFSLILESASTNQTSMYLCASSLQGHDTQYFGPGTRLTVL.

J is TRBJ2-5 and V is TRBV19; 7 nucleotides line up with TRBD1. The germline CDR1 and CDR2 sequences are LNHDA and SQIVND (reference sequence). The V and J ends lost 5 bases and 5 bases, in that order; junction bases with no gene match: 11. CDR3 size: 15 residues. This CDR3 is CASSPRTGGVETQYF. For the CDR3, the DNA is TGTGCCAGTAGTCCGCGGACAGGAGGAGTGGAGACCCAGTACTTC.

The gene calls are TRBV3-1 (or the pseudogene TRBV3-2) and TRBJ2-5, with TRBD2 matching 11 bases. Germline CDR1 and CDR2: LGHDT and YNNKEL (reference sequence). This CDR3 has 15 residues. Germline trimming cut 4 bases from V and 4 bases from J; bases unmatched to any gene: 5. CDR3 DNA sequence: TGTGCCAGCAGCCTTACTAGCGGGGGAGGAGAGACCCAGTACTTC. It yields the protein CASSLTSGGGETQYF.

The chain carries TRBV28 and TRBJ2-2; 9 nucleotides match TRBD1. V gave up 6 bases and J gave up 9 bases; unmatched junction bases: 5. This CDR3 has 13 amino acids. CDR1 is MDHEN and CDR2 is SYDVKM in the germline V gene. CDR3 DNA: TGTGCCAGCAGCTTGGACAGGGGTTGGGAGCTGTTTTTT. Amino acids: CASSLDRGWELFF. The full variable domain, its missing parts supplied by reference TRBV28 and TRBJ2-2, is DVKVTQSSRYLVKRTGEKVFLECVQDMDHENMFWYRQDPGLGLRLIYFSYDVKMKEKGDIPEGYSVSREKKERFSLILESASTNQTSMYLCASSLDRGWELFFGEGSRLTVL.

This clone came up once. The V and J genes are TRBV5-1 and TRBJ1-3; D remains unclear. Germline-derived CDR1 and CDR2 are SGHRS and YFSETQ. V was shortened by 2 bases and J by 1 base, with 1 base between the two germline ends. The CDR3 sequence is 12 residues long. CDR3 DNA: TGCGCCAGCAGCTTTTCTGGAAACACCATATATTTT. The encoded protein is CASSFSGNTIYF.

The V call is TRBV7-2, the J call TRBJ1-1; TRBD1 is a possible D gene (6 bases). Germline assignment: CDR1 SGHTA and CDR2 FQGNSA. This CDR3 spans 15 amino acids. V lost 5 bases to trimming and J lost 1 base, with 14 bases between them. CDR3 sequence (DNA): TGTGCCAGCAGCCTTTACGGGGGGCAGAACACTGAAGCTTTCTTT. It translates to CASSLYGGQNTEAFF.

The chain is built from TRBV2 and TRBJ2-2, with D possibly being TRBD2 (5 bases). Germline CDR1 reads SNHLY; CDR2 reads FYNNEI. The length of the CDR3 is 14 residues. The V end was cut by 4 bases, the J end by 5 bases, with 11 bases between. The CDR3 region has the DNA TGTGCCAGCAGTGCCCCCTCGGGGACCGGGGAGCTGTTTTTT. Protein: CASSAPSGTGELFF.

The chain has TRBV29-1 and TRBJ2-1; no reliable D call. Looked up from germline, CDR1 is SQVTM and CDR2 is ANQGSEA. The germline V and J ends were trimmed by 1 base and 12 bases, with 16 bases remaining between them. This CDR3 region has 13 residues. The CDR3 bases are TGCAGCGTTGAAGCCAGACCAGAAAGTCCGCAGTTCTTC. Residues: CSVEARPESPQFF.

The chain recombines TRBV5-1 with TRBJ2-1; no clear D. Trimming took off 5 bases at V and 10 bases at J, with 10 bases between the two ends. Germline values: CDR1 SGHRS, CDR2 YFSETQ. The CDR3 is 11 amino acids. CDR3: CASSGGREQFF. CDR3 DNA: TGCGCCAGCAGTGGTGGTCGGGAGCAGTTCTTC.

The V call is TRBV2, the J call TRBJ2-6, with D uncertain. Germline CDR1 is SNHLY and CDR2 is FYNNEI. CDR3 length: 15 amino acids. Trimming took off 6 bases at V and 0 bases at J, with 9 bases between the two ends. The CDR3 sequence is CASRSTFSGANVLTF. In DNA form, the CDR3 reads TGTGCCAGCAGGTCTACATTCTCTGGGGCCAACGTCCTGACTTTC.

The gene calls are TRBV30 and TRBJ1-6; D gene uncertain. V was clipped by 1 base and J by 6 bases, with 10 bases between them. CDR1 and CDR2 (germline): GTSNPN, SVGIG (reference sequence). This CDR3 contains 14 residues. The DNA of the CDR3 is TGTGCCTGGAGTGAAGGGCAGATTAATTCACCCCTCCACTTT. This encodes CAWSEGQINSPLHF.

The chain carries TRBV27 and TRBJ2-3; D gene uncertain. The germline V gene encodes CDR1 MNHEY and CDR2 SMNVEV (reference sequence). The V gene lost 3 bases and the J gene lost 4 bases, with 5 bases spanning the gap. This CDR3 has 12 amino acids. Here the CDR3 DNA reads TGTGCCAGCAGTTTTCATTCAGATACGCAGTATTTT. This sequence encodes CASSFHSDTQYF.

The chain links TRBV7-2 to TRBJ1-4; 7 bases match TRBD1. The V and J ends lost 11 bases and 7 bases, in that order; junction bases with no gene match: 7. Germline V gives CDR1 SGHTA, CDR2 FQGNSA. This CDR3 spans 12 amino acids. CDR3 DNA sequence: TGTGCCTGTGGCAAGGGGGCTGAAAAACTGTTTTTT. Translated: CACGKGAEKLFF.

This sequence joins TRBV3-1 (or the pseudogene TRBV3-2) and TRBJ2-1, with 8 bases matching TRBD2. Germline CDR1 reads LGHDT; CDR2 reads YNNKEL (reference sequence). This CDR3 contains 14 residues. Trimming removed 4 bases from V and 4 bases from J; junction bases left unmatched: 3. The CDR3: CASSPGGAYNEQFF. CDR3 DNA: TGTGCCAGCAGCCCCGGGGGGGCTTACAATGAGCAGTTCTTC.

The CDR3 sequence: CASSRQGIKGTEAFF. The CDR3 coding sequence is TGTGCCAGCAGCCGACAGGGAATTAAGGGCACTGAAGCTTTCTTT. The V and J genes are TRBV14 and TRBJ1-1, with 7 bases aligning to TRBD1. Germline CDR1 reads SGHDN; CDR2 reads FVKESK. J gave up 4 bases and V 4 bases, and 9 bases lay outside the gene matches. CDR3 length: 15 amino acids.

The genes are TRBV19 and TRBJ1-5; D unclear. Trimming shortened V by 5 bases and J by 0 bases, and 11 bases separated the two germline ends. The CDR3 sequence is 15 residues long. CDR1 and CDR2 (germline): LNHDA, SQIVND (reference sequence). Here the CDR3 reads CASSAPDGSNQPQHF. The DNA of the CDR3 is TGTGCCAGTAGTGCTCCGGACGGTAGCAATCAGCCCCAGCATTTT.

The J gene is TRBJ1-1, the V gene TRBV5-4, with 7 bases matching TRBD1. V was clipped by 0 bases and J by 6 bases; unmatched bases: 2. CDR1 SGHNT and CDR2 YYREEE come from the germline V gene (reference sequence). This CDR3 spans 13 amino acids. The CDR3, as DNA: TGTGCCAGCAGCTTGGGTAGGGGGCCTGAAGCTTTCTTT. This gives the protein CASSLGRGPEAFF.

The CDR3 nucleotides read TGTGCCAGCGGAGGACCTCTATACGAGCAGTACTTC. It yields the protein CASGGPLYEQYF. The chain combines TRBV7-9 with TRBJ2-7; possibly TRBD2 for D (5 bases). CDR1 and CDR2 from the germline V gene are SEHNR and FQNEAQ (reference sequence). This CDR3 comprises 12 residues. V lost 8 bases and J 4 bases, leaving 12 bases between the germline ends.

The V and J genes are TRBV5-6 and TRBJ1-2, with D possibly TRBD1 on 5 matching bases. Germline V gene sequence: CDR1 SGHDT, CDR2 YYEEEE. Trimming removed 2 bases from V and 4 bases from J, with 12 bases in between. The CDR3 consists of 14 residues. The CDR3 reads CASSLTQDGYGYTF. The CDR3 coding sequence is TGTGCCAGCAGCTTAACACAGGATGGCTATGGCTACACCTTC.